The sequence of this TCR beta chain was determined in a study of cytomegalovirus exposure and HLA in healthy donors. Primers included in the PCR were 60 Vbeta and 13 Jbeta primers. Libraries were prepared by immunoSEQ multiplex PCR; TCRdb keeps only in-frame clonotypes and omits some of them. The sample has 150,000 to 200,000 clones, less than 90% seen once; the top ten hold around 0.21%. Germline V gives CDR1 MNHEY, CDR2 SMNVEV (reference sequence). There are 15 residues in the CDR3. Trimming took off 3 bases at V and 7 bases at J, with 16 bases between the two ends. Specimen: PBMCs. The J gene is TRBJ1-5, the V gene TRBV27; weak D call: TRBD1 (5 bases). This receptor was identified in a girl under three years old in good health and CMV-seronegative. The CDR3 loop is CASSLRVGPGQPQHF. In nucleotides, the CDR3 is TGTGCCAGCAGTTTGCGAGTGGGGCCCGGGCAGCCCCAGCATTTT.